These 11 T cell receptor beta chains came from one sample sequenced in a study of cytomegalovirus exposure and HLA in healthy donors. Vbeta (60) and Jbeta (13) primers were used in the PCR. The repertoire was sequenced with immunoSEQ multiplex PCR; TCRdb's copy has only in-frame clones and lacks some. The sample records 150,000 to 200,000 clones, around 75% being singletons. The material sequenced was PBMCs. Every receptor here comes from a female donor in good health and CMV-seronegative.

In its sample, this clone was seen once. The chain carries TRBV9 and TRBJ2-2, with D possibly matching TRBD2 (6 bases). The germline gives CDR1 SGDLS, CDR2 YYNGEE. The CDR3 runs 13 residues. Trimming took off 8 bases at V and 5 bases at J, with 13 bases between the two ends. The CDR3 bases are TGTGCCAGTGAAAGTGGGGGGACCGGGGAGCTGTTTTTT. It translates to CASESGGTGELFF.

The chain is built from TRBV7-3 and TRBJ2-1; D gene uncertain. The V gene's germline CDR1 is SGHTA and CDR2 FQGTGA. The CDR3 is made up of 15 amino acids. V dropped 2 bases and J dropped 2 bases, with 10 bases sitting between them. Here the CDR3 reads CASSLSTQAYNEQFF. In nucleotides, the CDR3 is TGTGCCAGCAGCTTATCGACCCAGGCCTACAATGAGCAGTTCTTC.

The chain employs TRBV7-6 and TRBJ1-3; TRBD1 might be the D (5 bases). The CDR3 is made up of 14 amino acids. Deletions cut 3 bases from V and 2 bases from J, with 8 bases between. The V gene's germline CDR1 is SGHVS and CDR2 FNYEAQ. CDR3: CASSFQGAGNTIYF. CDR3 bases: TGTGCCAGCAGCTTCCAGGGTGCTGGAAACACCATATATTTT.

The chain combines TRBV7-2 with TRBJ2-1; D is possibly TRBD1 (5 bases). Germline loops: CDR1 SGHTA, CDR2 FQGNSA. The CDR3 has 15 amino acids. V was pared by 5 bases and J by 8 bases, with 19 bases between. As DNA, the CDR3 is TGTGCCAGCAGCCCACTCCGTCTCCGCAGGGATGAGCAGTTCTTC. Translated, it gives CASSPLRLRRDEQFF.

Note on this clone: This CDR3 is also generated by other DNA sequences in the sample. The V gene is TRBV25-1, the J gene TRBJ2-7, with D possibly TRBD2 on 5 matching bases. Germline V CDR1 and CDR2: MGHDK, SYGVNS. The CDR3 extends over 12 amino acids. Trimming cost V 2 bases and J 3 bases, with 5 bases left between them. The CDR3 DNA reads as TGTGCCAGCAGTGAACGGGGCTACGAGCAGTACTTC. This encodes CASSERGYEQYF.

The chain combines TRBV27 with TRBJ2-1; 7 bases are shared with TRBD2. Germline values: CDR1 MNHEY, CDR2 SMNVEV (reference sequence). The CDR3 is 15 residues long. After removal of 9 bases from V and 0 bases from J, the junction contained 8 bases not matched to a gene. The CDR3 nucleotides read TGTGCCAGTACCACTAGCGCGAGCTCCTACAATGAGCAGTTCTTC. Translation: CASTTSASSYNEQFF.

V gene TRBV5-1 combines with J gene TRBJ1-4, with D possibly being TRBD1 (6 bases). Germline CDR1 and CDR2: SGHRS and YFSETQ. Trimming took 2 bases from V and 8 from J, leaving 10 bases between them. This CDR3 is built from 13 residues. The CDR3 here is CASSFGGQEKLFF. CDR3 nucleotide sequence: TGCGCCAGCAGCTTCGGGGGGCAAGAAAAACTGTTTTTT.

This chain connects TRBV19 to TRBJ1-1; D might be TRBD1 (5 bases). The ends were cut back, 6 bases at V and 6 bases at J, with 17 bases in the middle. In germline, CDR1 is LNHDA, CDR2 SQIVND (reference sequence). The CDR3 contains 14 residues. The DNA of the CDR3 is TGTGCCAGTAGGGACGGGGGGACTGGACCTGAAGCTTTCTTT. This encodes CASRDGGTGPEAFF.

The chain uses TRBV13 and TRBJ2-7, with a tentative D call TRBD1 (6 bases). Per the germline V gene, CDR1 is PRHDT and CDR2 is FYEKMQ (reference sequence). The V end was cut by 1 base, the J end by 1 base, with 11 bases between. The CDR3 consists of 15 residues. CDR3 nucleotide sequence: TGTGCCAGCAGCTTAGCTCAAGGACAGTCCTACGAGCAGTACTTC. Protein sequence: CASSLAQGQSYEQYF.

J is TRBJ2-3 and V is TRBV27; 8 bases are shared with TRBD2. This CDR3 is 16 amino acids long. CDR1 MNHEY and CDR2 SMNVEV come from the germline V gene (reference sequence). With 6 bases clipped from V and 4 bases from J, the junction kept 12 bases outside the gene matches. In nucleotides, the CDR3 is TGTGCCAGCAGGCTGGGGGCGGCGGGAGGCGCAGATACGCAGTATTTT. Protein sequence: CASRLGAAGGADTQYF.

This sequence joins TRBV11-2 and TRBJ2-7; 10 bases are shared with TRBD1. With V trimmed by 4 bases and J by 2 bases, 2 bases remained unmatched. The germline CDR1 and CDR2 sequences are SGHAT and FQNNGV. This CDR3 is 14 amino acids long. DNA of the CDR3: TGTGCCAGCAGCTGGACAGGGGGAGCCTACGAGCAGTACTTC. This translates into CASSWTGGAYEQYF.